Detailed here is one T cell receptor (beta chain). Its target is unknown. The sample belongs to a study of a mutant IDH1 vaccine in newly diagnosed glioma. Looking at the study overall: The initiation of vaccination occurred 4-6 weeks after radiotherapy alone, or with temozolomide cycles. Of the patients given treatment, roughly 60% were male and about 40% were female, and a mean age of roughly 40 years was recorded. Patients' prior therapy spanned radiotherapy, temozolomide, or both; most underwent both.

The protocol was immunoSEQ multiplex PCR, while the TCRdb copy is restricted to in-frame clones and leaves out a portion. The sample has tens of thousands of clones; about 75% are singletons. Time point meaning: week 47, end of study. Mutant IDH1 20-mer peptide, at 300 ug, made up each vaccine dose, with topical imiquimod. The study enrolled donors with new WHO grade 3 or 4 IDH1-mutant, ATRX-lost astrocytomas. V was cut by 0 bases and J by 5 bases, with 10 bases left in between. The CDR3 covers 15 residues. Germline V gene data show CDR1 as LGHNA and CDR2 as YSLEER. Sequences were derived from PBMCs, sampled from a glioma patient whose treatment included an IDH1 peptide vaccine. This TCR derives from a man aged 40-50 years with glioma. The chain joins TRBV4-3 to TRBJ1-4; tentatively, D is TRBD1 (5 bases). DNA of the CDR3: TGCGCCAGCAGCCAAGATCTGACAGACAATGAAAAACTGTTTTTT. Its protein is CASSQDLTDNEKLFF.